Sequencing of this T cell receptor beta chain was carried out in a study of blood T cell repertoires in COVID-19. CDR1 and CDR2 from the germline V gene are KGHSH and LQKENI. This CDR3 region has 17 residues. Trimming took off 3 bases at V and 1 base at J, with 16 bases between the two ends. Sequencing was performed with immunoSEQ multiplex PCR; in TCRdb, only in-frame clones are kept and a portion is missing. In the table there are more than 25,000 clones, 75% to 85% of which are singletons. The receptor was derived from a human donor in a cohort sampled during active COVID-19. The chain carries TRBV18 and TRBJ1-5; TRBD1 is a possible D gene (5 bases). Specimen: peripheral blood. CDR3 DNA sequence: TGTGCCAGCTCACCGTATCAAGGGGATTTGAGCAATCAGCCCCAGCATTTT. It encodes CASSPYQGDLSNQPQHF.